This is a list of T cell receptor beta chains from one sample in a study of blood T cell repertoires in COVID-19. Assay used: immunoSEQ multiplex PCR; TCRdb lists only in-frame clones, some missing. Of about 100,000 clones in the sample, about 88% were seen once. The specimen was peripheral blood. Receptors were obtained from a woman in her sixties or seventies with acute or convalescent COVID-19. Both conserved end residues are part of each CDR3. D genes are given only for firm matches.

D gene | J gene | CDR3 length | V gene | CDR3 protein
NA | TRBJ1-5 | 16 | TRBV3-1/TRBV3-2 | CASSQGGTDSNQPQHF
NA | TRBJ1-2 | 16 | TRBV28 | CASSSPSGRGNYGYTF
NA | TRBJ2-1 | 15 | TRBV4-2 | CASSQDGGAYNEQFF
NA | TRBJ2-7 | 15 | TRBV7-2 | CASSPGGTQSYEQYF
NA | TRBJ1-4 | 16 | TRBV5-5 | CASSLIAGISNEKLFF
TRBD1 | TRBJ1-6 | 16 | TRBV9 | CASSVADRRSISPLHF
NA | TRBJ1-1 | 16 | TRBV2 | CASSLDRGNLNTEAFF
TRBD1 | TRBJ1-1 | 16 | TRBV7-2 | CASSTGTGYGNTEAFF
TRBD1 | TRBJ1-1 | 19 | TRBV6-4 | CASSTGQGVEALPNTEAFF
TRBD1 | TRBJ1-4 | 14 | TRBV11-3 | CASSSRQGNEKLFF
NA | TRBJ1-2 | 12 | TRBV28 | CASSLRGKGYTF